The rows below give T cell receptor beta chains drawn from one sample of a study of T cell responses to AZD1222 COVID-19 vaccine. Sequencing used immunoSEQ multiplex PCR; TCRdb keeps in-frame clones, though not all of them. The repertoire holds about 110,000 clones, with roughly 87% as singletons. The sequencing used peripheral blood, collected on day 0 of AZD1222 vaccination. The source is an adult in good health. Both conserved end residues are part of each CDR3. Each record gives: J gene, V gene, clone size, D gene, CDR3 protein, CDR3 DNA. D genes are given only for firm matches. The size of a clone is reported for some rows only, either as once, few or many, or as a class for expanded clones.

j_gene: TRBJ2-5
v_gene: TRBV5-6
abundance: few
d_gene: TRBD2
CDR3aa: CASSRPGGMLETQYF
CDR3nt: TGTGCCAGCAGCCGGCCGGGGGGTATGCTGGAGACCCAGTACTTC

j_gene: TRBJ2-3
v_gene: TRBV7-3
abundance: once
d_gene: .
CDR3aa: CASSLSAPVGMPPDTQYF
CDR3nt: TGTGCCAGCAGCTTAAGTGCCCCAGTGGGGATGCCCCCAGATACGCAGTATTTT

j_gene: TRBJ2-2
v_gene: TRBV4-1
abundance: .
d_gene: TRBD1
CDR3aa: CASSQKTPGTANTGELFF
CDR3nt: TGCGCCAGCAGCCAAAAAACCCCCGGGACAGCGAACACCGGGGAGCTGTTTTTT

j_gene: TRBJ2-2
v_gene: TRBV6-4
abundance: .
d_gene: TRBD1
CDR3aa: CASRTGDTGELFF
CDR3nt: TGTGCCAGCAGGACAGGGGACACCGGGGAGCTGTTTTTT

j_gene: TRBJ2-7
v_gene: TRBV30
abundance: .
d_gene: .
CDR3aa: CAWRSGSKYEQYF
CDR3nt: TGTGCCTGGAGGTCTGGCAGCAAATACGAGCAGTACTTC

j_gene: TRBJ1-3
v_gene: TRBV7-4
abundance: once
d_gene: .
CDR3aa: CASSPGRVNTIYF
CDR3nt: TGTGCCAGCAGCCCCGGCAGGGTGAACACCATATATTTT

j_gene: TRBJ1-3
v_gene: TRBV15
abundance: .
d_gene: .
CDR3aa: CATSRKDGNTIYF
CDR3nt: TGTGCCACCAGCCGTAAGGACGGAAACACCATATATTTT

j_gene: TRBJ2-1
v_gene: TRBV18
abundance: .
d_gene: TRBD2
CDR3aa: CASSPTSVGDEQFF
CDR3nt: TGTGCCAGCTCACCCACTAGCGTTGGCGATGAGCAGTTCTTC

j_gene: TRBJ2-2
v_gene: TRBV6-2/TRBV6-3
abundance: few
d_gene: .
CDR3aa: CASSPRDWNTGELFF
CDR3nt: TGTGCCAGCAGTCCCCGGGACTGGAACACCGGGGAGCTGTTTTTT

j_gene: TRBJ1-3
v_gene: TRBV30
abundance: .
d_gene: .
CDR3aa: CAWSAGGWGNTIYF
CDR3nt: TGTGCCTGGAGCGCGGGGGGTTGGGGAAACACCATATATTTT

j_gene: TRBJ1-1
v_gene: TRBV18
abundance: .
d_gene: .
CDR3aa: CASSPQTITEAFF
CDR3nt: TGTGCCAGCTCACCACAGACAATCACTGAAGCTTTCTTT

j_gene: TRBJ2-2
v_gene: TRBV3-1/TRBV3-2
abundance: .
d_gene: TRBD1
CDR3aa: CASSRTGGAGSGELFF
CDR3nt: TGTGCCAGCAGCCGAACAGGGGGCGCTGGGTCCGGGGAGCTGTTTTTT

j_gene: TRBJ1-1
v_gene: TRBV15
abundance: .
d_gene: .
CDR3aa: CATSRGPNTEAFF
CDR3nt: TGTGCCACCAGCAGAGGTCCGAACACTGAAGCTTTCTTT

j_gene: TRBJ2-1
v_gene: TRBV7-2
abundance: .
d_gene: .
CDR3aa: CASSVYSEQFF
CDR3nt: TGTGCCAGCAGCGTATACAGTGAGCAGTTCTTC

j_gene: TRBJ1-6
v_gene: TRBV11-2
abundance: .
d_gene: .
CDR3aa: CASSSYRRAEDSPLHF
CDR3nt: TGTGCCAGCAGCTCCTACCGGAGGGCAGAGGACTCACCCCTCCACTTT

j_gene: TRBJ1-3
v_gene: TRBV19
abundance: .
d_gene: .
CDR3aa: CASSDLQGSGNTIYF
CDR3nt: TGTGCCAGTAGTGATCTACAGGGTTCTGGAAACACCATATATTTT

j_gene: TRBJ2-2
v_gene: TRBV5-1
abundance: .
d_gene: .
CDR3aa: CASSLRSYHTGELFF
CDR3nt: TGCGCCAGCAGCTTACGGTCCTATCACACCGGGGAGCTGTTTTTT

j_gene: TRBJ1-6
v_gene: TRBV7-9
abundance: .
d_gene: .
CDR3aa: CASSLALGGGKSPLHF
CDR3nt: TGTGCCAGCAGCTTGGCCTTAGGCGGGGGTAAATCACCCCTCCACTTT

j_gene: TRBJ2-1
v_gene: TRBV27
abundance: .
d_gene: TRBD1
CDR3aa: CASSSGRGQIEQFF
CDR3nt: TGTGCCAGCAGTTCGGGCAGGGGGCAGATTGAGCAGTTCTTC

j_gene: TRBJ2-7
v_gene: TRBV18
abundance: .
d_gene: TRBD1
CDR3aa: CASSTGQGEQYF
CDR3nt: TGTGCCAGCTCAACCGGACAGGGCGAGCAGTACTTC

j_gene: TRBJ2-3
v_gene: TRBV5-4
abundance: few
d_gene: .
CDR3aa: CASSLTGWDTQYF
CDR3nt: TGTGCCAGCAGCTTAACGGGGTGGGATACGCAGTATTTT

j_gene: TRBJ2-5
v_gene: TRBV11-1
abundance: .
d_gene: .
CDR3aa: CASSSTRTHQETQYF
CDR3nt: TGTGCCAGCAGCTCGACTAGGACCCACCAAGAGACCCAGTACTTC

j_gene: TRBJ1-3
v_gene: TRBV3-1/TRBV3-2
abundance: .
d_gene: .
CDR3aa: CASSQVKPLGTIYF
CDR3nt: TGTGCCAGCAGCCAAGTCAAACCACTCGGCACCATATATTTT

j_gene: TRBJ1-2
v_gene: TRBV6-5
abundance: .
d_gene: .
CDR3aa: CASSYSRRRGFDGYTF
CDR3nt: TGTGCCAGCAGTTACTCGAGAAGAAGGGGATTCGATGGCTACACCTTC

j_gene: TRBJ1-4
v_gene: TRBV5-1
abundance: .
d_gene: TRBD1
CDR3aa: CASSLAGTGVEKLFF
CDR3nt: TGCGCCAGCAGCTTGGCCGGGACAGGGGTTGAAAAACTGTTTTTT

j_gene: TRBJ1-1
v_gene: TRBV2
abundance: .
d_gene: .
CDR3aa: CASSGWAGSEAFF
CDR3nt: TGTGCCAGCAGTGGGTGGGCAGGGAGTGAAGCTTTCTTT

j_gene: TRBJ1-2
v_gene: TRBV5-6
abundance: few
d_gene: .
CDR3aa: CASRFRDRGYTF
CDR3nt: TGTGCCAGCAGGTTCCGAGACAGGGGCTACACCTTC

j_gene: TRBJ1-1
v_gene: TRBV3-1/TRBV3-2
abundance: .
d_gene: .
CDR3aa: CASSQDRDRLAFF
CDR3nt: TGTGCCAGCAGCCAAGATCGGGATCGTTTAGCTTTCTTT

j_gene: TRBJ2-7
v_gene: TRBV6-6
abundance: once
d_gene: .
CDR3aa: CASSPRSLYEQYF
CDR3nt: TGTGCCAGCAGTCCCCGGAGCCTCTACGAGCAGTACTTC

j_gene: TRBJ1-1
v_gene: TRBV12-3/TRBV12-4
abundance: .
d_gene: .
CDR3aa: CASSESGNTEAFF
CDR3nt: TGTGCCAGCAGTGAATCAGGGAACACTGAAGCTTTCTTT

j_gene: TRBJ2-7
v_gene: TRBV9
abundance: .
d_gene: TRBD2
CDR3aa: CASSVALGLDYEQYF
CDR3nt: TGTGCCAGCAGCGTAGCCCTGGGACTAGACTACGAGCAGTACTTC

j_gene: TRBJ1-4
v_gene: TRBV9
abundance: .
d_gene: TRBD1
CDR3aa: CASSVLGTVNEKLFF
CDR3nt: TGTGCCAGCAGCGTACTAGGGACAGTTAATGAAAAACTGTTTTTT

j_gene: TRBJ1-1
v_gene: TRBV12-3/TRBV12-4
abundance: .
d_gene: TRBD1
CDR3aa: CASSLTGAAFF
CDR3nt: TGTGCCAGCAGTTTGACAGGGGCAGCTTTCTTT

j_gene: TRBJ1-1
v_gene: TRBV19
abundance: .
d_gene: .
CDR3aa: CASVGAGDTLNTEAFF
CDR3nt: TGTGCCAGTGTAGGGGCGGGCGATACTTTGAACACTGAAGCTTTCTTT

j_gene: TRBJ2-5
v_gene: TRBV5-4
abundance: .
d_gene: .
CDR3aa: CASSLPGVETQYF
CDR3nt: TGTGCCAGCAGCTTGCCAGGGGTGGAGACCCAGTACTTC

j_gene: TRBJ1-5
v_gene: TRBV30
abundance: few
d_gene: .
CDR3aa: CAWSVLDGGNQPQHF
CDR3nt: TGTGCCTGGAGTGTACTAGACGGCGGTAATCAGCCCCAGCATTTT

j_gene: TRBJ2-2
v_gene: TRBV28
abundance: .
d_gene: .
CDR3aa: CASSPREPANTGELFF
CDR3nt: TGTGCCAGCAGTCCCAGGGAACCAGCGAACACCGGGGAGCTGTTTTTT

j_gene: TRBJ2-7
v_gene: TRBV28
abundance: .
d_gene: TRBD1
CDR3aa: CASSLGQGYEQYF
CDR3nt: TGTGCCAGCAGCTTAGGACAGGGCTACGAGCAGTACTTC

j_gene: TRBJ1-4
v_gene: TRBV10-3
abundance: .
d_gene: .
CDR3aa: CAISEVRGIVGYYEKLFF
CDR3nt: TGTGCCATCAGTGAGGTCAGGGGCATTGTTGGATATTATGAAAAACTGTTTTTT

j_gene: TRBJ2-2
v_gene: TRBV6-6
abundance: .
d_gene: .
CDR3aa: CASSRDSPSGELFF
CDR3nt: TGTGCCAGCAGTAGGGACTCCCCAAGCGGGGAGCTGTTTTTT

j_gene: TRBJ1-1
v_gene: TRBV29-1
abundance: .
d_gene: TRBD1
CDR3aa: CSSTTGVNTEAFF
CDR3nt: TGCAGCTCAACGACAGGGGTGAACACTGAAGCTTTCTTT

j_gene: TRBJ1-1
v_gene: TRBV4-3
abundance: once
d_gene: .
CDR3aa: CASSQELQGKAFF
CDR3nt: TGCGCCAGCAGCCAGGAACTCCAGGGGAAAGCTTTCTTT

j_gene: TRBJ2-7
v_gene: TRBV20-1
abundance: .
d_gene: TRBD2
CDR3aa: CSASRDGRAYEQYF
CDR3nt: TGCAGTGCTAGTCGGGACGGGAGGGCCTACGAGCAGTACTTC

j_gene: TRBJ2-1
v_gene: TRBV29-1
abundance: .
d_gene: .
CDR3aa: CSVGTLMGNEQFF
CDR3nt: TGCAGCGTTGGGACTCTCATGGGGAATGAGCAGTTCTTC

j_gene: TRBJ2-3
v_gene: TRBV15
abundance: .
d_gene: TRBD2
CDR3aa: CATSRGPLAGGTDTQYF
CDR3nt: TGTGCCACCAGCAGAGGACCTCTAGCGGGAGGCACAGATACGCAGTATTTT

j_gene: TRBJ2-1
v_gene: TRBV7-8
abundance: once
d_gene: TRBD2
CDR3aa: CASSFVARGSSYNEQFF
CDR3nt: TGTGCCAGCAGCTTCGTGGCCCGCGGGAGTTCTTACAATGAGCAGTTCTTC